These T cell receptor beta chains were read from a single sample in a study of response to subunit inactivated influenza vaccine. From the RT-PCR reads, TCRdb called clonotypes with MiXCR, one entry per CDR3 protein. The sample holds more than 150,000 distinct CDR3 sequences, approximately 9.2% seen once. The sample in question was non-naive T cells sorted from PBMCs, obtained on the day of vaccination. The receptors shown here come from a man in his forties or fifties who received an inactivated influenza vaccine. CDR3s include the opening cysteine and the closing phenylalanine or tryptophan. The order of the fields is V gene, D gene, CDR3 length, J gene, CDR3 protein. The D gene is left open where the match is weak.

>TRBV15|NA|15|TRBJ2-3
CATSRFTERTDTQYF
>TRBV7-9|TRBD1|15|TRBJ1-4
CASSFHGTGKEKLFF
>TRBV29-1|TRBD1|15|TRBJ2-5
CSVDGPGQAQETQYF
>TRBV2|TRBD1|14|TRBJ1-6
CASRPGDRGSTLHF
>TRBV20-1|TRBD2|14|TRBJ2-1
CSARRGGQQGEQFF
>TRBV7-2|TRBD2|15|TRBJ2-3
CASSSGTSGRAGQYF
>TRBV6-2/TRBV6-3|TRBD2|13|TRBJ2-7
CATGTMLFYEQYF
>TRBV20-1|NA|16|TRBJ2-3
CSARDARGLLTDTQYF
>TRBV15|NA|13|TRBJ1-1
CATSPGRNTEAFF
>TRBV4-2|TRBD2|16|TRBJ2-1
CASSQAGTSGYNEQFF
>TRBV25-1|NA|15|TRBJ2-2
CASSEYVWGTGELFF
>TRBV6-1|TRBD1|15|TRBJ2-3
CASSLTGGVTDTQYF
>TRBV20-1|NA|14|TRBJ2-3
CSARSWISTDTQYF
>TRBV27|TRBD2|14|TRBJ2-5
CASSARRGRETQYF
>TRBV20-1|NA|14|TRBJ2-5
CSALIGGAGETQYF
>TRBV6-2/TRBV6-3|NA|15|TRBJ2-4
CASSPGGKAKNIQYF
>TRBV7-2|NA|16|TRBJ1-5
CASSEIAGPGNQPQHF
>TRBV6-2/TRBV6-3|TRBD2|14|TRBJ2-7
CASILLAKPYEQYF
>TRBV12-3/TRBV12-4|TRBD2|13|TRBJ2-3
CGCGRGGTDTQYF
>TRBV27|NA|13|TRBJ2-7
CASSLGSAYEQYF
>TRBV4-3|NA|14|TRBJ2-1
CASSQEPGGNEQFF
>TRBV10-3|NA|13|TRBJ2-2
CAIRTGSTGELFF
>TRBV5-1|TRBD2|16|TRBJ2-3
CASSLDGRGATDTQYF
>TRBV24-1|TRBD2|15|TRBJ2-3
CATSELADRTDTQYF
>TRBV5-1|TRBD2|13|TRBJ2-1
CASSPGTSGEQFF
>TRBV11-2|NA|15|TRBJ1-1
CASSRDPGARTEAFF
>TRBV7-9|NA|13|TRBJ2-7
CASSPRASYEQYF
>TRBV7-9|NA|13|TRBJ1-2
CASSSRVDYGYTF
>TRBV20-1|TRBD2|14|TRBJ2-1
CSASMRLAEPEQFF
>TRBV19|TRBD1|16|TRBJ1-5
CASSARDRGGNQPQHF
>TRBV20-1|NA|12|TRBJ2-7
CSARDQTPEQYF
>TRBV20-1|NA|12|TRBJ1-5
CSATRSNQPQHF
>TRBV18|NA|13|TRBJ2-1
CASSPNYGDEQFF
>TRBV19|TRBD2|14|TRBJ2-3
CASRKGGSTDTQYF
>TRBV3-1|NA|14|TRBJ2-2
CASVQASIGGELFF
>TRBV29-1|NA|16|TRBJ2-1
CSVEPRGGLTYNEQFF
>TRBV29-1|NA|12|TRBJ2-7
CSVTTGAYEQYF
>TRBV14|TRBD1|17|TRBJ2-2
CASSQHTGTVYTGELFF
>TRBV5-4|NA|11|TRBJ2-1
CASSSHNEQFF
>TRBV4-2|TRBD2|16|TRBJ2-5
CASSLASGGGKETQYF
>TRBV2|TRBD1|14|TRBJ1-5
CASETGLGNQPQHF
>TRBV7-9|NA|14|TRBJ2-3
CASSFGQTTDTQYF